What follows describes a single TCR beta chain. There are 16 residues in the CDR3. In germline, CDR1 is MNHEY, CDR2 SMNVEV (reference sequence). V lost 0 bases and J 4 bases, leaving 13 bases between the germline ends. Documented treatment: around 19 received Ad26.COV2.S at low or high dose, single or two shots; roughly 5 received placebo; per-sample allocation not given. The investigators took samples on day 63 after the first vaccine or placebo injection. These data originate in a study of Ad26.COV2.S vaccination and SARS-CoV-2 variants. Overall study: Donor allocation was to the COV1001 Ad26.COV2.S trial arm. Dosing was one shot or two shots 56 days apart.

Repertoires were generated with immunoSEQ multiplex PCR, while TCRdb's copy carries only in-frame clones and drops some. The repertoire holds some 340,000 clones, with 85% as singletons. This clonotype was sampled from a person between 18 and 65 years old who received the Ad26.COV2.S COVID-19 vaccine or a placebo. The gene calls are TRBV27 and TRBJ2-1; weak D call: TRBD2 (6 bases). Sequencing used peripheral blood, obtained in a trial of Ad26.COV2.S vaccine versus placebo. The CDR3 reads CASSLSRRGPYNEQFF. The DNA of the CDR3 is TGTGCCAGCAGTTTATCGAGGCGGGGTCCTTACAATGAGCAGTTCTTC.